Listed below are T cell receptor beta chains from one sample, sequenced in a study of T cells after yellow fever vaccination. TCRdb re-analysed the 5' RACE reads in MiXCR, keeping a single row per CDR3 protein. The top ten hold 25% to 30% of the sample, which has around 50,000 distinct CDR3 sequences, roughly 7% seen once. This specimen was CD8+ T cells sorted from PBMCs, taken roughly 15 days after the first yellow fever vaccination. The receptors come from a man in his late teens or twenties who received the YFV17D yellow fever vaccine. The CDR3 runs from the conserved cysteine through the conserved F or W. The order of the fields is J gene, V gene, CDR3 protein.

J gene: TRBJ2-3; V gene: TRBV5-1; CDR3 protein: CASSFRDRGADTQYF
J gene: TRBJ1-6; V gene: TRBV9; CDR3 protein: CASSVGTGANSPLHF
J gene: TRBJ1-2; V gene: TRBV7-6; CDR3 protein: CASSLGRRSDYGYTF
J gene: TRBJ1-6; V gene: TRBV7-2; CDR3 protein: CASSAPRIMTNSPLHF
J gene: TRBJ1-1; V gene: TRBV27; CDR3 protein: CASSYGQGLSTEAFF
J gene: TRBJ2-3; V gene: TRBV4-1; CDR3 protein: CASSQEQRATDTQYF
J gene: TRBJ2-1; V gene: TRBV5-4; CDR3 protein: CASSFKLEEREQFF
J gene: TRBJ2-3; V gene: TRBV4-3; CDR3 protein: CASSQDTGAGGPVDTQYF
J gene: TRBJ1-5; V gene: TRBV6-6; CDR3 protein: CASSYAGDQPQHF
J gene: TRBJ1-2; V gene: TRBV6-5; CDR3 protein: CASSFRGRDGYTF
J gene: TRBJ2-2; V gene: TRBV6-5; CDR3 protein: CASSLLAGGPTGELFF
J gene: TRBJ1-2; V gene: TRBV4-2; CDR3 protein: CASSQATGARGYTF
J gene: TRBJ1-2; V gene: TRBV6-1; CDR3 protein: CASGPVQGLRKAYTF
J gene: TRBJ1-1; V gene: TRBV7-2; CDR3 protein: CASSPGLMNTEAFF
J gene: TRBJ1-5; V gene: TRBV12-5; CDR3 protein: CASGHPGSNQPQHF
J gene: TRBJ1-6; V gene: TRBV27; CDR3 protein: CASSPTGPWFHNSPLHF
J gene: TRBJ2-2; V gene: TRBV19; CDR3 protein: CASAPKPGTGELFF
J gene: TRBJ2-1; V gene: TRBV5-5; CDR3 protein: CASSAPGTGRNEQFF
J gene: TRBJ2-1; V gene: TRBV4-2; CDR3 protein: CASSQDRQGAFVEQFF
J gene: TRBJ2-6; V gene: TRBV7-3; CDR3 protein: CASSSPGPPTLSGANVLTF
J gene: TRBJ2-3; V gene: TRBV5-6; CDR3 protein: CASSLGDGEDTQYF
J gene: TRBJ1-5; V gene: TRBV20-1; CDR3 protein: CSARVNRGGDQPQHF
J gene: TRBJ2-3; V gene: TRBV5-6; CDR3 protein: CASSALGEGQSDTQYF
J gene: TRBJ1-1; V gene: TRBV9; CDR3 protein: CASSVGFREGMNTEAFF
J gene: TRBJ2-3; V gene: TRBV2; CDR3 protein: CASSDRGGDTQYF
J gene: TRBJ2-1; V gene: TRBV6-4; CDR3 protein: CASSEEGGPYNEQFF
J gene: TRBJ1-5; V gene: TRBV4-1; CDR3 protein: CASSQVGGGLNQPQHF